This T cell receptor (beta chain) was observed in a study of vaccination and CD4 T cells after COVID-19. Study information: Diagnosis preceded the drawing of post-COVID samples by a median approximately 110 days (range 35 to 161). Median time from second vaccine dose to sampling was just over 70 days (14 to 241).

The treatment was: 10-day PBMC culture with coronavirus spike peptide pools or control peptides (ViraFEST assay). For this clonotype: Antigen unknown.

The Oncomine TCR Beta short-read assay was applied to DNA of cultured CD4+ T cells. Genomic DNA was extracted from cultured CD4+ T cells. TCRdb independently ran MiXCR on the PCR reads; one entry per CDR3 protein. The profile covers about 4,500 distinct CDR3 sequences, with less than 60% appearing a single time and roughly 19% taken by the ten largest. The source is a human donor who had recovered from COVID-19. Sequencing was done on a sample of CD4+ T cells from blood, cultured in vitro.

CDR3 coding DNA: TGTGCCAGCAGTTACGGGGGCAGCACAGATACGCAGTATTTT. Protein sequence: CASSYGGSTDTQYF. This chain joins TRBV6-5 and TRBJ2-3; weak D call: TRBD1 (6 bases). This CDR3 comprises 14 residues. The germline CDR1 and CDR2 sequences are MNHEY and SVGAGI. V was pared by 2 bases and J by 0 bases, with 6 bases between.